This T cell receptor beta chain was obtained from a study of CD8+ T cells in alopecia areata. General observations from the study: For lesional scalp, especially alopecia totalis/universalis, clonality was higher than in normal scalp.

RNA extraction was followed by reverse transcription into cDNA, which acted as the sequencing template. Measured with immunoSEQ multiplex PCR; TCRdb has only the in-frame clones, and not every one. The sample lists approximately 140,000 clones, roughly four fifths occurring once. Trimming stripped 5 bases from V and 0 bases from J, with 11 bases between. Germline V gene sequence: CDR1 LNHDA, CDR2 SQIVND (reference sequence). This CDR3 has 15 amino acids. A note on this clone: The antigen remains undetermined.

The treatment denotes: oral pan-JAK inhibitor, 5-10 mg twice daily. The chain uses TRBV19 and TRBJ1-5; no firm D call. The TCR sequence derives from a human donor with alopecia areata. The sample consisted of CD8+ T cells sorted from blood, taken at week 4, from a patient treated with tofacitinib. The CDR3 DNA is TGTGCCAGTAGTCCATCGGGGAATAGCAATCAGCCCCAGCATTTT. Residues: CASSPSGNSNQPQHF.